The clone carrying this TCR beta chain was seen once. The target antigen is unknown. PCR employed 60 Vbeta and 13 Jbeta primers. Using immunoSEQ multiplex PCR, the repertoire was profiled, and TCRdb retains in-frame clones only, with some absent. The sample contains 95,000 to 150,000 clones, about 81% of which appear only once. V dropped 2 bases and J dropped 3 bases, with 14 bases sitting between them. The germline gives CDR1 MRHNA, CDR2 SNTAGT. CDR3 length equals 16 residues. This record belongs to a study of cytomegalovirus exposure and HLA in healthy donors. Study-wide background: Caucasian-associated ancestry cluster membership applied to about 80% of about 370 genotyped donors. Study-level points and caveats: Cytomegalovirus-associated TCR beta chains were listed, numbering 164. For TCR beta chains, V- and J-gene trimming was later linked to a missense DCLRE1C variant.

The source is a woman between 25 and 40 years old in good health and CMV-seronegative. The specimen sequenced was PBMCs. The rearrangement links TRBV6-4 to TRBJ2-1; perhaps TRBD2 as D (5 bases). CDR3 sequence: CASSDLVTSVYNEQFF. The DNA of the CDR3 is TGTGCCAGCAGTGACCTCGTAACTAGTGTCTACAATGAGCAGTTCTTC.